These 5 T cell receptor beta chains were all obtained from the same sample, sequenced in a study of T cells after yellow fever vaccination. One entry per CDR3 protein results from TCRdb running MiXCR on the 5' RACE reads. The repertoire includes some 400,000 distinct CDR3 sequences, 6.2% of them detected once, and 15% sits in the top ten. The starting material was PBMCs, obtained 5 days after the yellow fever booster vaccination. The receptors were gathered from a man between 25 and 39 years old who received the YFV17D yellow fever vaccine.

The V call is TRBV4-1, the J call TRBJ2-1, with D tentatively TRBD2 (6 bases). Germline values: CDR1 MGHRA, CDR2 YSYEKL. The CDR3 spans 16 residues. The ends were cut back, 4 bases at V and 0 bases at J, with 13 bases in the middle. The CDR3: CASSPSGSSSYNEQFF. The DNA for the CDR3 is TGCGCCAGCAGCCCCAGCGGGTCGAGCTCCTACAATGAGCAGTTCTTC.

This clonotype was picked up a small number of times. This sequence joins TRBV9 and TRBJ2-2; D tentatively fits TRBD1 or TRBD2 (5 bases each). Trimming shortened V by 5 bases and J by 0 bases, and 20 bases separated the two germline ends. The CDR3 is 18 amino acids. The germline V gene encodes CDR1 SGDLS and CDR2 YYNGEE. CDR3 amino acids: CASRRSYGGTANTGELFF. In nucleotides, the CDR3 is TGTGCCAGCAGACGATCGTATGGTGGGACGGCGAACACCGGGGAGCTGTTTTTT.

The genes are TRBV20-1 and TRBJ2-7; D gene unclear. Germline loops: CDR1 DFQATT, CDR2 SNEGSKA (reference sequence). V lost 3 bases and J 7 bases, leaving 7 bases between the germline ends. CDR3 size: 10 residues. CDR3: CSASSGEQYF. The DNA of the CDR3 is TGCAGTGCTAGTTCTGGGGAGCAGTACTTC.

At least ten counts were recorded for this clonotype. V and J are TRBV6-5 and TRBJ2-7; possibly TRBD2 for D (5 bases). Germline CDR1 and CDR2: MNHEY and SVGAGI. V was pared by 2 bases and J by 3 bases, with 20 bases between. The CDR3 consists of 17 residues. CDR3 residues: CASSYTPRSGARYEQYF. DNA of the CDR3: TGTGCCAGCAGTTACACCCCCAGGAGCGGAGCTCGCTACGAGCAGTACTTC.

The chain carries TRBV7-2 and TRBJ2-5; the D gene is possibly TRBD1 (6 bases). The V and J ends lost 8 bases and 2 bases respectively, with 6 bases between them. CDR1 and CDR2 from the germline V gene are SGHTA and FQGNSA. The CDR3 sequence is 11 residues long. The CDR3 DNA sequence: TGTGCCAGCGGGACACAAGAGACCCAGTACTTC. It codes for CASGTQETQYF.